This T cell receptor beta chain was observed in a study of cytomegalovirus exposure and HLA in healthy donors. The overall study: Genotyping of some 390 donors showed that approximately 83% belonged to the Caucasian-associated ancestry cluster. Findings and caveats of the study: The authors listed over 150 TCR beta chains as cytomegalovirus-associated. Later on, a genetic analysis was performed. It linked a missense variant in DCLRE1C with V- and J-gene trimming of TCR beta.

60 Vbeta and 13 Jbeta primers were used in PCR. The repertoire was sequenced with immunoSEQ multiplex PCR; TCRdb's copy has only in-frame clones and lacks some. The table includes 150,000 or so clones, roughly 79% detected once. Trimming left V 2 bases short and J 2 bases short, with 14 bases between. Germline CDR1 and CDR2: SGHTS and YDEGEE. The CDR3 contains 16 residues. This clone showed up just once. Its matching antigen is unknown. The V and J genes are TRBV5-8 and TRBJ2-1; maybe TRBD1 (6 bases). Sequenced input: PBMCs. The sequence was obtained from a man aged 40-49 years in good health and CMV-seronegative. The CDR3 loop reads CASSLTDRPAYNEQFF. As DNA, the CDR3 is TGTGCCAGCAGCTTAACCGACAGGCCGGCCTACAATGAGCAGTTCTTC.